Below are 3 T cell receptor beta chains sequenced from a single sample in a study of beta chain features in type 1 diabetes. Study-level points and caveats: Moderate but significant shortening of TCRB CDR3s was recorded in all four CD4+ subsets from Type 1 diabetes patients.

These receptors have no identified antigens. Of the isolated RNA, all was reverse transcribed, and so the sequenced material was expressed TCRB transcripts. Profiled with immunoSEQ multiplex PCR; TCRdb holds only in-frame clones, not every one. This sample carries approximately 170,000 clones, 50% to 70% of them seen once, and the ten largest clones take roughly 0.089%. Sequenced sample: naive CD4+ T cells from blood. Receptor source: a man aged 25 to 40 with type 1 diabetes.

CDR3 loop: CASSLWRHYGYTF. In DNA, the CDR3 is TGTGCCAGCAGCTTATGGCGGCACTATGGCTACACCTTC. The chain employs TRBV7-6 and TRBJ1-2; D remains ambiguous. This CDR3 is built from 13 residues. V lost 2 bases to trimming and J lost 3 bases, with 7 bases between them. The germline V gene has CDR1 SGHVS and CDR2 FNYEAQ. Drawing the rest from reference TRBV7-6 and TRBJ1-2, the complete variable domain is GAGVSQSPRYKVTKRGQDVALRCDPISGHVSLYWYRQALGQGPEFLTYFNYEAQQDKSGLPNDRFSAERPEGSISTLTIQRTEQRDSAMYRCASSLWRHYGYTFGSGTRLTVV.

The genes are TRBV15 and TRBJ2-1; D ambiguous. This CDR3 spans 11 amino acids. The V and J ends lost 8 bases and 5 bases respectively, with 7 bases between them. Germline assignment: CDR1 LNHNV and CDR2 YYDKDF (reference sequence). Here the CDR3 DNA reads TGTGCCACCGGAAAGAACAATGAGCAGTTCTTC. It encodes CATGKNNEQFF.

The chain uses TRBV7-9 and TRBJ2-1, with 9 bases that match TRBD2. CDR1 and CDR2 (germline): SEHNR, FQNEAQ (reference sequence). Trimming at V came to 2 bases and at J to 3 bases, leaving 2 bases not matched to a gene. CDR3 length: 15 residues. DNA for the CDR3: TGTGCCAGCAGCTTACTAGCGGGGAACTACAATGAGCAGTTCTTC. Translated, it gives CASSLLAGNYNEQFF.